The 6 T cell receptor beta chains given below trace back to one sample, sequenced in a study of blood T cell repertoires in COVID-19. The method was immunoSEQ multiplex PCR; TCRdb's version includes in-frame clones alone and lacks a portion of them. The data contain 200,000 to 250,000 clones, 75% to 85% of them seen just once; the ten biggest clones take up 2% to 3%. The sample comprised peripheral blood. These receptors were taken from an older woman with COVID-19, enrolled during active disease.

The chain uses TRBV6-2 or TRBV6-3 and TRBJ1-4, with TRBD1 matching 9 bases. This CDR3 has 15 residues. Germline trimming cut 2 bases from V and 8 bases from J; bases unmatched to any gene: 6. CDR1 and CDR2 from the germline V gene are MNHEY and SVGEGT. The DNA of the CDR3 is TGTGCCAGCAGTTACCCGGACAGGGGAACGGAAAAACTGTTTTTT. This gives the protein CASSYPDRGTEKLFF.

This chain joins TRBV5-1 and TRBJ2-7, with 9 bases fitting TRBD1. The CDR3 sequence is 16 residues long. Unmatched junction bases numbered 8, after V lost 1 base and J lost 3 bases. Germline V gene lookup returns CDR1 SGHRS and CDR2 YFSETQ. CDR3: CASSLYDGTGNYEQYF. Written as DNA, the CDR3 is TGCGCCAGCAGCTTGTATGATGGGACAGGGAACTACGAGCAGTACTTC. The complete variable domain, with remaining parts taken from reference TRBV5-1 and TRBJ2-7, reads KAGVTQTPRYLIKTRGQQVTLSCSPISGHRSVSWYQQTPGQGLQFLFEYFSETQRNKGNFPGRFSGRQFSNSRSEMNVSTLELGDSALYLCASSLYDGTGNYEQYFGPGTRLTVT.

This clone came up once. The CDR3, as DNA: TGCAGCGTTGCCTGGGACAGTGGAAACACCATATATTTT. Protein: CSVAWDSGNTIYF. The genes are TRBV29-1 and TRBJ1-3; 7 bases map to TRBD1. V shed 4 bases, J shed 3 bases, and the junction held 3 bases outside the gene matches. Germline V gene data show CDR1 as SQVTM and CDR2 as ANQGSEA. The CDR3 runs 13 residues.

The genes are TRBV5-5 and TRBJ1-2; 7 bases match TRBD1. Looked up from germline, CDR1 is SGHKS and CDR2 is YYEKEE (reference sequence). The J segment lost 7 bases and the V segment lost 0 bases, leaving 6 bases of the junction unmatched. The CDR3 consists of 14 residues. The CDR3 nucleotides read TGTGCCAGCAGCTTGGTTCAGGGGGGATTTGGCTACACCTTC. It codes for CASSLVQGGFGYTF. The full variable domain, completed using reference TRBV5-5 and TRBJ1-2, is DAGVTQSPTHLIKTRGQQVTLRCSPISGHKSVSWYQQVLGQGPQFIFQYYEKEERGRGNFPDRFSARQFPNYSSELNVNALLLGDSALYLCASSLVQGGFGYTFGSGTRLTVV.

The rearrangement joins TRBV7-2 to TRBJ2-1; unclear D gene. The CDR3 length is 12 residues. Germline V lookup: CDR1 SGHTA, CDR2 FQGNSA. Trimming stripped 3 bases from V and 9 bases from J, with 9 bases between. The CDR3: CASSFPRGEQFF. The CDR3 DNA reads as TGTGCCAGCAGCTTCCCTCGCGGTGAGCAGTTCTTC.

This chain uses TRBV19 with TRBJ2-3; perhaps TRBD2 as D (6 bases). V lost 3 bases to trimming and J lost 2 bases, with 18 bases between them. CDR3 size: 17 residues. Germline V gives CDR1 LNHDA, CDR2 SQIVND (reference sequence). The CDR3 sequence: CASSIGVGGAFTDTQYF. The CDR3 DNA sequence: TGTGCCAGTAGTATCGGGGTAGGAGGGGCCTTCACAGATACGCAGTATTTT.